A selection of T cell receptor beta chains follows, all from one sample in a study of control samples from healthy donors and cancer patients. Clones were read by immunoSEQ multiplex PCR, and TCRdb kept only the in-frame ones, dropping some. The table includes over 200,000 clones, 82% detected once. Material: PBMCs. All receptors come from a woman aged 55-70 years with lung cancer. Each CDR3 is given without its conserved first and last residue. The order of the fields is J gene, V gene, D gene, CDR3 protein. D genes are given only for firm matches.

j_call: TRBJ1-6
v_call: TRBV5-1
d_call: .
cdr3_aa: ASSLVPGNSPLH

j_call: TRBJ2-2
v_call: TRBV5-4
d_call: TRBD2
cdr3_aa: ASSPSGAGELF

j_call: TRBJ2-5
v_call: TRBV5-1
d_call: .
cdr3_aa: ASSFGAGRTKETQY

j_call: TRBJ2-1
v_call: TRBV25-1
d_call: .
cdr3_aa: ASSESVANEQF

j_call: TRBJ1-2
v_call: TRBV3-1/TRBV3-2
d_call: TRBD1
cdr3_aa: ASSLRDSYGYT

j_call: TRBJ1-1
v_call: TRBV5-8
d_call: .
cdr3_aa: ASSPHYSRDTEAF

j_call: TRBJ1-1
v_call: TRBV5-5
d_call: .
cdr3_aa: ASTLGSSNTEAF

j_call: TRBJ1-6
v_call: TRBV5-1
d_call: .
cdr3_aa: ASSLGQTYNSPLH

j_call: TRBJ1-1
v_call: TRBV27
d_call: .
cdr3_aa: ASSLLENTEAF

j_call: TRBJ2-3
v_call: TRBV7-8
d_call: .
cdr3_aa: ASVRRRSPDTQY

j_call: TRBJ2-5
v_call: TRBV7-9
d_call: TRBD2
cdr3_aa: ASAWAGDGAETQY

j_call: TRBJ2-4
v_call: TRBV5-4
d_call: TRBD2
cdr3_aa: ASSFNLQSGGENIQY

j_call: TRBJ1-5
v_call: TRBV3-1/TRBV3-2
d_call: .
cdr3_aa: ASSQGGQPQH

j_call: TRBJ2-3
v_call: TRBV4-1
d_call: .
cdr3_aa: ASSQVLGWGTQY

j_call: TRBJ2-2
v_call: TRBV9
d_call: .
cdr3_aa: ASSVTTNTGELF

j_call: TRBJ2-4
v_call: TRBV5-3
d_call: .
cdr3_aa: ARSSRDREY

j_call: TRBJ2-2
v_call: TRBV5-1
d_call: .
cdr3_aa: ASSVEQGTGELF

j_call: TRBJ1-2
v_call: TRBV28
d_call: TRBD1
cdr3_aa: ASTTGGSTYGYT

j_call: TRBJ2-7
v_call: TRBV2
d_call: .
cdr3_aa: ASSVRSPYYEQY

j_call: TRBJ1-2
v_call: TRBV13
d_call: TRBD1
cdr3_aa: ASSLWGQVNYGYT

j_call: TRBJ2-7
v_call: TRBV5-1
d_call: TRBD2
cdr3_aa: ASSSEAGAYYEQY

j_call: TRBJ2-7
v_call: TRBV2
d_call: TRBD1
cdr3_aa: ASRTGTGRYEQY

j_call: TRBJ2-7
v_call: TRBV9
d_call: .
cdr3_aa: ASSVRGQGADEQY

j_call: TRBJ1-1
v_call: TRBV19
d_call: TRBD1
cdr3_aa: ASQTGASLAEAF

j_call: TRBJ1-1
v_call: TRBV7-8
d_call: .
cdr3_aa: ASSPGSTEAF

j_call: TRBJ2-3
v_call: TRBV5-1
d_call: TRBD1
cdr3_aa: ASSWAATGGEDTQY

j_call: TRBJ1-4
v_call: TRBV5-1
d_call: .
cdr3_aa: ASSLISTNEKLF

j_call: TRBJ1-1
v_call: TRBV20-1
d_call: TRBD1
cdr3_aa: SASSQGGNTEAF